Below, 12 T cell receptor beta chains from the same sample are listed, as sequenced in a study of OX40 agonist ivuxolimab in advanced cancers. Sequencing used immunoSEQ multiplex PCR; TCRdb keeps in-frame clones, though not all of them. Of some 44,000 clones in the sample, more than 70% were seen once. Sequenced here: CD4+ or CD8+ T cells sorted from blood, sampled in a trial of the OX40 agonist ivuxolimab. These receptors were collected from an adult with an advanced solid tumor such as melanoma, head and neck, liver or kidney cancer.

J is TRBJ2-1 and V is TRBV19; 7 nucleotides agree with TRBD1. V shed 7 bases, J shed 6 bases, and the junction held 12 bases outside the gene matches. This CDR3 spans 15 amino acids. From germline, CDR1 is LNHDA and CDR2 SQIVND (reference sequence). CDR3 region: CASNSAARGINEQFF. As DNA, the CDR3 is TGTGCCAGTAATTCGGCGGCCAGGGGGATCAATGAGCAGTTCTTC.

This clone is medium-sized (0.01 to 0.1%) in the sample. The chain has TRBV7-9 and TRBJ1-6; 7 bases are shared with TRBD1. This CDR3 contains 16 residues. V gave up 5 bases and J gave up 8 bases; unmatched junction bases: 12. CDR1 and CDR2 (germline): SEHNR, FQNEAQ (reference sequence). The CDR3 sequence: CASSQETGEGDSPLHF. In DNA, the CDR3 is TGTGCCAGCAGCCAGGAAACAGGGGAAGGTGATTCACCCCTCCACTTT.

The CDR3 coding sequence is TGTGCCAGCAGCCACCCCCCTTGGGACAGGCTGAGTAGTGAGCAGTACTTC. Translating it yields CASSHPPWDRLSSEQYF. V and J are TRBV7-6 and TRBJ2-7; 8 nucleotides line up with TRBD1. CDR3 length: 17 amino acids. Germline CDR1 SGHVS, CDR2 FNYEAQ. The V gene end was trimmed by 5 bases and the J gene end by 7 bases; junction bases not matched to a gene: 19.

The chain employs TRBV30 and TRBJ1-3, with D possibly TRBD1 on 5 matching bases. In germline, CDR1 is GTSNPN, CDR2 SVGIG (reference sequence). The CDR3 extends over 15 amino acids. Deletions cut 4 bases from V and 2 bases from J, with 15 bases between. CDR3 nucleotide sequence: TGTGCCTGGATTGATCGGGGGTCGCCTGGAAACACCATATATTTT. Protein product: CAWIDRGSPGNTIYF.

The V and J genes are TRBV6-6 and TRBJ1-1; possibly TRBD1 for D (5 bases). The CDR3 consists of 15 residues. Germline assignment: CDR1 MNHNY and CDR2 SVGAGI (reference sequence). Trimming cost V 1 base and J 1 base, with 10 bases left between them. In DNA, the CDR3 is TGTGCCAGCAGTTACTTGACAGCCCCGAACACTGAAGCTTTCTTT. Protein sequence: CASSYLTAPNTEAFF.

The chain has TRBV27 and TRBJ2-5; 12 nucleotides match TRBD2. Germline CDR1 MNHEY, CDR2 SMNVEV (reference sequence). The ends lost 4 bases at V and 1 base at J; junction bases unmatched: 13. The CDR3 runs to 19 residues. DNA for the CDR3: TGTGCCAGCAGTTCCCTCGTCACCCTAGCGGGGGGGCTCCAAGAGACCCAGTACTTC. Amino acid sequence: CASSSLVTLAGGLQETQYF.

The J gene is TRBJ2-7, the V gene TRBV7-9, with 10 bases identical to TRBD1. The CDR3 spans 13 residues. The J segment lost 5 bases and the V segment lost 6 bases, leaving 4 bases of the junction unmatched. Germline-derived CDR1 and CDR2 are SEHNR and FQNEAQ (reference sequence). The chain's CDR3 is CASSLTGGHEQYV. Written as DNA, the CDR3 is TGTGCCAGCAGTTTGACAGGGGGCCACGAGCAGTACGTC.

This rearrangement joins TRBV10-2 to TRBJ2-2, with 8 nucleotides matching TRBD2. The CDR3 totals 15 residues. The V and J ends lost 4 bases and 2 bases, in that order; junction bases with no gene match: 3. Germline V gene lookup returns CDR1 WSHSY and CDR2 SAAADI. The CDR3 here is CASSGLALNTGELFF. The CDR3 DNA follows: TGCGCCAGCAGTGGACTAGCGCTAAACACCGGGGAGCTGTTTTTT.

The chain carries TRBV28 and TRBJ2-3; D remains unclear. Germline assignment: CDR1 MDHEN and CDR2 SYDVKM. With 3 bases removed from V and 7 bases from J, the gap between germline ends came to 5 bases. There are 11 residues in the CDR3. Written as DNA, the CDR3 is TGTGCCAGCAGTTTTTTAAATACGCAGTATTTT. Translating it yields CASSFLNTQYF.

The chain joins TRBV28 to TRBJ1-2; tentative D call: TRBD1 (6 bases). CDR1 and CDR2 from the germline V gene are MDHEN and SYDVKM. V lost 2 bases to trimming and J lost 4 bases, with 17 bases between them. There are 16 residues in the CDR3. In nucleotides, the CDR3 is TGTGCCAGCAGTTTAGGGGGGGGCTGGGTGGCCTATGGCTACACCTTC. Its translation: CASSLGGGWVAYGYTF.

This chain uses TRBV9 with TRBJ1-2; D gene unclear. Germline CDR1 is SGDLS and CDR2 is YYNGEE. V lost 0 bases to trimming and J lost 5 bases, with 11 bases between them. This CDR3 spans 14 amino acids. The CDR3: CASSVGTSPYGYTF. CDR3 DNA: TGTGCCAGCAGCGTAGGCACGAGCCCTTATGGCTACACCTTC. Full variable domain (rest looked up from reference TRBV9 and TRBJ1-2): DSGVTQTPKHLITATGQRVTLRCSPRSGDLSVYWYQQSLDQGLQFLIQYYNGEERAKGNILERFSAQQFPDLHSELNLSSLELGDSALYFCASSVGTSPYGYTFGSGTRLTVV.

The CDR3 is CASSLRGLYNEQFF. CDR3 coding DNA: TGTGCCAGCAGCCTCAGGGGTCTCTACAATGAGCAGTTCTTC. The chain employs TRBV11-3 and TRBJ2-1, with D perhaps matching TRBD1 (6 bases). The germline gives CDR1 SGHNT, CDR2 YENEEA. The CDR3 runs to 14 residues. V was shortened by 5 bases and J by 3 bases, with 11 bases between the two germline ends. Full variable domain (outside the CDR3, taken from reference TRBV11-3 and TRBJ2-1): EAGVVQSPRYKIIEKKQPVAFWCNPISGHNTLYWYLQNLGQGPELLIRYENEEAVDDSQLPKDRFSAERLKGVDSTLKIQPAELGDSAVYLCASSLRGLYNEQFFGPGTRLTVL.